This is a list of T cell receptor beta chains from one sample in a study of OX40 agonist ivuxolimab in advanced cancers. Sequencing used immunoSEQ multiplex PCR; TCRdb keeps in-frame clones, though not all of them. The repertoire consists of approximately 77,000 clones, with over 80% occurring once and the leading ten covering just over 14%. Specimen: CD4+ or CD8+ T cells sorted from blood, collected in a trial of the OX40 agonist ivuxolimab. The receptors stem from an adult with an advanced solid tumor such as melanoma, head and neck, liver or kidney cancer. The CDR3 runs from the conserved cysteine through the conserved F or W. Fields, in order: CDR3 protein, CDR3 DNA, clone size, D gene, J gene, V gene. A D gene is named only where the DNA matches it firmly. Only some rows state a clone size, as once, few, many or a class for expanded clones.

CDR3: CASSFDLNEQFF
DNA: TGTGCCAGCAGCTTCGATCTCAATGAGCAGTTCTTC
size: many
D: NA
J: TRBJ2-1
V: TRBV5-6

CDR3: CASSSLGRGTAGNTIYF
DNA: TGTGCCAGCAGCTCCCTCGGGAGGGGGACAGCTGGAAACACCATATATTTT
size: NA
D: TRBD1
J: TRBJ1-3
V: TRBV5-5

CDR3: CSHLGALNEQFF
DNA: TGCAGCCACTTGGGGGCGCTCAATGAGCAGTTCTTC
size: NA
D: NA
J: TRBJ2-1
V: TRBV29-1

CDR3: CASSGTGTGSYEQYF
DNA: TGTGCCAGCAGCGGAACCGGGACAGGGTCATACGAGCAGTACTTC
size: NA
D: TRBD1
J: TRBJ2-7
V: TRBV7-9

CDR3: CASSSTGASNQPQHF
DNA: TGCGCCAGCAGCTCGACAGGAGCTAGCAATCAACCCCAGCATTTT
size: NA
D: NA
J: TRBJ1-5
V: TRBV5-1

CDR3: CASCRQGFQPQHF
DNA: TGTGCCAGTTGCCGACAGGGGTTTCAGCCCCAGCATTTT
size: NA
D: TRBD1
J: TRBJ1-5
V: TRBV19

CDR3: CASTPVLDRRTEAFF
DNA: TGTGCCAGTACCCCGGTCCTAGATAGGCGTACTGAAGCTTTCTTT
size: NA
D: NA
J: TRBJ1-1
V: TRBV19

CDR3: CASSFVAGNEQFF
DNA: TGTGCCAGCAGCTTTGTGGCGGGAAATGAGCAGTTCTTC
size: NA
D: NA
J: TRBJ2-1
V: TRBV7-6

CDR3: CASSQGTVYGYTF
DNA: TGTGCCAGCAGCCAGGGGACAGTCTATGGCTACACCTTC
size: NA
D: TRBD1
J: TRBJ1-2
V: TRBV5-6

CDR3: CASSPGQTSTDTQYF
DNA: TGCGCCAGCAGCCCGGGACAGACAAGCACAGATACGCAGTATTTT
size: NA
D: TRBD1
J: TRBJ2-3
V: TRBV4-1

CDR3: CASSRNRDRGYEQYF
DNA: TGCGCCAGCAGCCGCAACCGGGACAGGGGCTACGAGCAGTACTTC
size: NA
D: TRBD1
J: TRBJ2-7
V: TRBV4-1

CDR3: CASSITTSYAPRENTGELFF
DNA: TGTGCCAGCAGCATAACTACTAGCTACGCCCCCCGGGAGAACACCGGGGAGCTGTTTTTT
size: once
D: NA
J: TRBJ2-2
V: TRBV4-2

CDR3: CASSLGTADEQYF
DNA: TGTGCCAGCAGCCTCGGGACAGCGGACGAGCAGTACTTC
size: NA
D: TRBD1
J: TRBJ2-7
V: TRBV13

CDR3: CASSIDAGPKNIQYF
DNA: TGTGCCAGTAGTATAGATGCGGGGCCCAAAAACATTCAGTACTTC
size: NA
D: NA
J: TRBJ2-4
V: TRBV19

CDR3: CASSSGPMNTGELFF
DNA: TGTGCCAGCAGTTCGGGACCGATGAACACCGGGGAGCTGTTTTTT
size: NA
D: NA
J: TRBJ2-2
V: TRBV6-5

CDR3: CASSQNVFSGSGYEQYF
DNA: TGTGCCAGCAGCCAAAACGTTTTTAGCGGGAGTGGCTACGAGCAGTACTTC
size: NA
D: TRBD2
J: TRBJ2-7
V: TRBV4-2

CDR3: CASSVSGPDEQFF
DNA: TGTGCCAGCAGCGTATCAGGGCCGGATGAGCAGTTCTTC
size: NA
D: NA
J: TRBJ2-1
V: TRBV9

CDR3: CASSKGLPSTDTQYF
DNA: TGTGCCAGCAGTAAGGGGCTCCCTAGCACAGATACGCAGTATTTT
size: once
D: NA
J: TRBJ2-3
V: TRBV6-5

CDR3: CASSLGDSGGLLNNEQFF
DNA: TGTGCCAGCAGCTTAGGGGACTCGGGAGGGCTGTTGAACAATGAGCAGTTCTTC
size: NA
D: TRBD2
J: TRBJ2-1
V: TRBV7-6

CDR3: CASSQFDGDTGELFF
DNA: TGCGCCAGCAGCCAATTCGACGGAGACACCGGGGAGCTGTTTTTT
size: NA
D: NA
J: TRBJ2-2
V: TRBV4-1

CDR3: CASTTGTNTGELFF
DNA: TGCGCCAGCACTACAGGAACGAACACCGGGGAGCTGTTTTTT
size: NA
D: NA
J: TRBJ2-2
V: TRBV10-1

CDR3: CASSRGLVGEQFF
DNA: TGTGCCAGCAGTAGGGGACTTGTTGGCGAGCAGTTCTTC
size: NA
D: NA
J: TRBJ2-1
V: TRBV28

CDR3: CASSLDTYEQFF
DNA: TGTGCCAGCAGCTTAGATACCTATGAGCAGTTCTTC
size: NA
D: NA
J: TRBJ2-1
V: TRBV13

CDR3: CASSITSSSYEQYF
DNA: TGTGCCAGTAGTATCACTTCTAGCTCCTACGAGCAGTACTTC
size: NA
D: NA
J: TRBJ2-7
V: TRBV19

CDR3: CSVGWTLNTGELFF
DNA: TGCAGCGTTGGGTGGACTCTGAACACCGGGGAGCTGTTTTTT
size: NA
D: NA
J: TRBJ2-2
V: TRBV29-1

CDR3: CSSDNYGYTF
DNA: TGCAGTTCCGATAACTATGGCTACACCTTC
size: NA
D: NA
J: TRBJ1-2
V: TRBV20-1

CDR3: CASSEVGGADTQYF
DNA: TGTGCCAGCAGTGAGGTGGGAGGGGCAGATACGCAGTATTTT
size: once
D: TRBD2
J: TRBJ2-3
V: TRBV25-1

CDR3: CARAPGRLNTGELFF
DNA: TGTGCCAGAGCACCGGGACGGCTAAACACCGGGGAGCTGTTTTTT
size: once
D: NA
J: TRBJ2-2
V: TRBV2

CDR3: CASSSPPGQSNYGYTF
DNA: TGCGCCAGCAGCTCACCTCCGGGACAGAGTAACTATGGCTACACCTTC
size: NA
D: TRBD1
J: TRBJ1-2
V: TRBV4-3

CDR3: CASSPLGTRVEDTQYF
DNA: TGTGCCAGCAGTCCCCTCGGGACTCGGGTTGAGGATACGCAGTATTTT
size: NA
D: NA
J: TRBJ2-3
V: TRBV27

CDR3: CASSSPAGGPGTDTQYF
DNA: TGTGCCAGCAGCTCGCCAGCGGGAGGGCCGGGCACAGATACGCAGTATTTT
size: NA
D: TRBD2
J: TRBJ2-3
V: TRBV13

CDR3: CASSFSGSPNYEQYF
DNA: TGTGCCAGCAGTTTTAGCGGGTCACCAAACTACGAGCAGTACTTC
size: NA
D: TRBD2
J: TRBJ2-7
V: TRBV9

CDR3: CASTLTSGSTNEQFF
DNA: TGTGCCAGCACCCTAACTAGCGGGAGCACCAATGAGCAGTTCTTC
size: NA
D: TRBD2
J: TRBJ2-1
V: TRBV27

CDR3: CASSEGQSNQPQHF
DNA: TGTGCCAGCAGCGAGGGACAGAGCAATCAGCCCCAGCATTTT
size: NA
D: TRBD1
J: TRBJ1-5
V: TRBV9

CDR3: CASSSDSSYNEQFF
DNA: TGTGCCAGCAGTTCGGACAGCTCCTACAATGAGCAGTTCTTC
size: NA
D: NA
J: TRBJ2-1
V: TRBV7-3

CDR3: CASGRRLAGHLGYNEQFF
DNA: TGTGCTAGTGGTCGGAGACTAGCGGGACACCTGGGATACAATGAGCAGTTCTTC
size: NA
D: TRBD2
J: TRBJ2-1
V: TRBV12-5

CDR3: CASSLQDREPYF
DNA: TGTGCCAGCAGCCTCCAGGACAGAGAGCCGTACTTC
size: NA
D: NA
J: TRBJ2-7
V: TRBV11-2

CDR3: CASSLTGDSQYEQYF
DNA: TGTGCCAGCAGCTTGACCGGGGACAGCCAATACGAGCAGTACTTC
size: few
D: TRBD1
J: TRBJ2-7
V: TRBV5-5

CDR3: CASRPQGVDEKLFF
DNA: TGTGCCAGCAGGCCGCAGGGGGTAGACGAAAAACTGTTTTTT
size: NA
D: TRBD1
J: TRBJ1-4
V: TRBV28

CDR3: CASSQDRRGSNYGYTF
DNA: TGCGCCAGCAGCCAAGACCGGCGGGGCTCTAACTATGGCTACACCTTC
size: NA
D: NA
J: TRBJ1-2
V: TRBV4-3

CDR3: CASSLALGSGRGYNEQFF
DNA: TGTGCCAGCAGCTTAGCGTTAGGAAGCGGGAGGGGCTACAATGAGCAGTTCTTC
size: once
D: TRBD2
J: TRBJ2-1
V: TRBV7-9

CDR3: CASSQQAGVLEQFF
DNA: TGCGCCAGCAGCCAACAAGCGGGAGTACTGGAGCAGTTCTTC
size: once
D: TRBD2
J: TRBJ2-1
V: TRBV4-1

CDR3: CASSLANHEQYF
DNA: TGCGCCAGCAGCTTGGCCAACCACGAGCAGTACTTC
size: NA
D: NA
J: TRBJ2-7
V: TRBV5-1

CDR3: CASQLQQGSYEQYF
DNA: TGTGCCAGCCAACTCCAACAGGGATCCTACGAGCAGTACTTC
size: NA
D: NA
J: TRBJ2-7
V: TRBV27